This TCR beta chain came from a study of response to subunit inactivated influenza vaccine. About this clonotype: No antigen is known for it.

Whole-study findings and limits: Authors suggested each seasonal flu vaccination may recruit only limited numbers of new T cells.

One entry per CDR3 protein, called by TCRdb with MiXCR from the RT-PCR reads. Altogether 300,000 to 350,000 distinct CDR3 sequences are present, 22% being singletons, with the ten largest covering around a tenth. V shed 4 bases and J shed 4 bases, with 9 bases lying between them. Germline V gene sequence: CDR1 SGHRS, CDR2 YFSETQ. The CDR3 covers 13 residues. The input for sequencing was PBMCs from blood, taken approximately 20 months after vaccination. The receptor comes from a man between 50 and 75 years old who received an inactivated influenza vaccine. This chain links TRBV5-1 with TRBJ1-5; D is ambiguous. The CDR3 is CASSEHSNQPQHF. For the CDR3, the DNA is TGCGCCAGCAGCGAGCACTCGAATCAGCCCCAGCATTTT.